This T cell receptor (beta chain) derives from a study of cytomegalovirus exposure and HLA in healthy donors. It was with 60 Vbeta and 13 Jbeta primers that the PCR ran. Using immunoSEQ multiplex PCR, the repertoire was profiled, and TCRdb retains in-frame clones only, with some absent. There are 90,000 to 100,000 clones in the sample; 69% occur only once, and roughly 1.2% lies in the top ten. There are a few counts of this clone. The receptor was derived from a female donor in good health and CMV-seronegative. The sequencing input was PBMCs.

CDR3 protein: CASSPLEKLFF. The CDR3 DNA follows: TGTGCCAGCTCACCATTAGAAAAACTGTTTTTT. The V and J genes are TRBV18 and TRBJ1-4; unclear D gene. V was shortened by 2 bases and J by 8 bases, with 3 bases between the two germline ends. Looked up from germline, CDR1 is KGHSH and CDR2 is LQKENI. CDR3 size: 11 residues.